Below, 19 T cell receptor beta chains from the same sample are listed, as sequenced in a study of T cell repertoires in cytomegalovirus infection. Antigens for these TCRs are unknown. MiXCR, applied by TCRdb to the reads, yields one record per CDR3 protein. The sample includes 570,000 or so distinct CDR3 sequences, about 40% of them seen just once. The sample here was cultured PBMCs, taken from culture after CMV antigen stimulation. The receptors originated from a human donor in good health (CMV status not recorded). Some clones in this sample may be carry-over from other donors' samples.

This clonotype was counted between two and nine times. The chain is built from TRBV7-9 and TRBJ2-1; weak D call: TRBD2 (6 bases). V shed 3 bases and J shed 2 bases, with 8 bases lying between them. Germline CDR1 SEHNR, CDR2 FQNEAQ (reference sequence). The length of the CDR3 is 14 residues. CDR3 sequence reads: CASSFREAYNEQFF. In DNA, the CDR3 is TGTGCCAGCAGCTTTAGGGAGGCCTACAATGAGCAGTTCTTC.

The chain links TRBV7-2 to TRBJ2-3, with D possibly matching TRBD2 (6 bases). V was clipped by 1 base and J by 3 bases, with 14 bases between them. The germline gives CDR1 SGHTA, CDR2 FQGNSA. CDR3 length equals 16 residues. This CDR3 reads CASSLVAGFITDTQYF. Written as DNA, the CDR3 is TGTGCCAGCAGCTTAGTGGCGGGATTTATAACAGATACGCAGTATTTT.

This chain uses TRBV12-3 or TRBV12-4 with TRBJ2-1; D may be TRBD1 (6 bases). The germline V and J ends were trimmed by 6 bases and 10 bases, with 13 bases remaining between them. This CDR3 is 12 amino acids long. CDR3 loop: CASSLTGREQFF. CDR3 bases: TGTGCCAGCAGCCTTACAGGGAGAGAGCAGTTCTTC.

The chain links TRBV11-1 to TRBJ2-1, with D unclear. Looked up from germline, CDR1 is SGHAT and CDR2 is FQDESV (reference sequence). The CDR3 spans 12 residues. Trimming cost V 5 bases and J 7 bases, with 9 bases left between them. The CDR3, as DNA: TGTGCCAGCAGCCCTGACCGAAATGAGCAGTTCTTC. It codes for CASSPDRNEQFF.

This clonotype has just a few counts. The V gene is TRBV4-3, the J gene TRBJ2-5, with a weak D call TRBD2 (5 bases). CDR3 size: 15 residues. V dropped 0 bases and J dropped 0 bases, with 8 bases sitting between them. Per germline, CDR1 LGHNA and CDR2 YSLEER. The CDR3 sequence is CASSQERADQETQYF. The CDR3 DNA reads as TGCGCCAGCAGCCAAGAACGAGCGGACCAAGAGACCCAGTACTTC.

The rearrangement joins TRBV30 to TRBJ2-5, with D uncertain. Trimming shortened V by 2 bases and J by 5 bases, and 15 bases separated the two germline ends. The CDR3 spans 14 residues. Germline CDR1 is GTSNPN and CDR2 is SVGIG (reference sequence). Written as DNA, the CDR3 is TGTGCCTGGAGTTCTACGGGTGGATCGGAGACCCAGTACTTC. Amino acids: CAWSSTGGSETQYF.

The chain uses TRBV7-7 and TRBJ1-5, with D possibly being TRBD1 (5 bases). Germline CDR1 is SSHAT and CDR2 is FNYEAQ (reference sequence). This CDR3 has 14 residues. V lost 5 bases, J lost 1 base, and 9 bases lay in between. The CDR3 nucleotides read TGTGCCAGCAGCCCCTCAGGGAGCAATCAGCCCCAGCATTTT. It translates to CASSPSGSNQPQHF.

The chain uses TRBV24-1 and TRBJ1-1; D is possibly TRBD1 (6 bases). V was shortened by 9 bases and J by 0 bases, with 16 bases between the two germline ends. The CDR3 is made up of 15 amino acids. Germline CDR1 and CDR2: KGHDR and SFDVKD. CDR3 sequence reads: CATHGQLTMNTEAFF. The CDR3 DNA reads TGTGCCACCCACGGACAGCTCACGATGAACACTGAAGCTTTCTTT.

This chain joins TRBV6-5 and TRBJ1-1; 9 bases match TRBD1. Germline V lookup: CDR1 MNHEY, CDR2 SVGAGI. The CDR3 has 19 amino acids. V lost 10 bases to trimming and J lost 0 bases; unmatched junction nucleotides: 21. In DNA, the CDR3 is TGTGCCACCCTTCGCGCCCATGTGCGGGACAGGGTAGTGAACACTGAAGCTTTCTTT. It is translated as CATLRAHVRDRVVNTEAFF.

This chain connects TRBV12-3 or TRBV12-4 to TRBJ1-6; maybe TRBD1 (5 bases). The length of the CDR3 is 14 residues. Deletions cut 5 bases from V and 8 bases from J, with 13 bases between. The CDR3: CASSARTFDSPLHF. Here the CDR3 DNA reads TGTGCCAGCAGTGCCCGGACATTTGATTCACCCCTCCACTTT.

This rearrangement joins TRBV20-1 to TRBJ2-3; TRBD2 agrees at 8 bases. The length of the CDR3 is 14 residues. Germline lookup yields CDR1 DFQATT and CDR2 SNEGSKA (reference sequence). Trimming cost V 5 bases and J 1 base; bases outside gene matches: 5. CDR3 loop: CSASQTSGTDTQYF. CDR3 in DNA: TGCAGTGCTTCCCAGACTAGCGGCACAGATACGCAGTATTTT.

The V and J genes are TRBV5-1 and TRBJ2-5, with unresolved D. V was pared by 4 bases and J by 1 base, with 11 bases between. Germline assignment: CDR1 SGHRS and CDR2 YFSETQ. The CDR3 runs to 14 residues. The CDR3 bases are TGCGCCAGCAGCAAAGAATCTATCCAAGAGACCCAGTACTTC. Translated, it gives CASSKESIQETQYF.

The rearrangement uses TRBV4-2 and TRBJ2-2, with 8 nucleotides matching TRBD2. The CDR3 has 17 residues. Germline CDR1 is LGHNA and CDR2 is YNFKEQ. After removal of 3 bases from V and 4 bases from J, the junction contained 10 bases not matched to a gene. This chain's CDR3 is CASSQKISGESTGELFF. The DNA of the CDR3 is TGTGCCAGCAGCCAGAAGATTAGCGGGGAGAGCACCGGGGAGCTGTTTTTT.

A few counts support this clonotype. The V call is TRBV2, the J call TRBJ1-5, with D tentatively TRBD1 (5 bases). Germline V gene lookup returns CDR1 SNHLY and CDR2 FYNNEI. This CDR3 contains 15 residues. V was clipped by 9 bases and J by 5 bases, with 20 bases between them. The CDR3 DNA follows: TGTGCCAGTGGCGGGGGTGGGTCGTCGGATCAGCCCCAGCATTTT. Amino acids: CASGGGGSSDQPQHF.

The chain recombines TRBV7-2 with TRBJ2-4; D may be TRBD1 or TRBD2 (5 bases each). V was cut by 5 bases and J by 0 bases, with 14 bases left in between. The CDR3 contains 16 residues. Germline CDR1 is SGHTA and CDR2 is FQGNSA. CDR3 in amino acids: CASSPRDGLAKNIQYF. The CDR3 DNA reads TGTGCCAGCAGCCCCAGGGACGGCCTAGCCAAAAACATTCAGTACTTC.

This chain links TRBV7-6 with TRBJ2-4; 14 positions match TRBD2. After removal of 5 bases from V and 3 bases from J, the junction contained 6 bases not matched to a gene. The CDR3 runs 17 residues. The germline V gene has CDR1 SGHVS and CDR2 FNYEAQ. The CDR3 region has the DNA TGTGCCAGCAGCGCCGGGACTAGCGGGAGTATCAAAAACATTCAGTACTTC. Residues: CASSAGTSGSIKNIQYF.

The chain combines TRBV12-3 or TRBV12-4 with TRBJ2-3; D is unresolved. There are 13 residues in the CDR3. Trimming took 7 bases from V and 2 from J, leaving 10 bases between them. The CDR3, as DNA: TGTGCCAGCAAGGCGGAGAACACAGATACGCAGTATTTT. Translating gives CASKAENTDTQYF.

The chain has TRBV11-2 and TRBJ2-7; 12 positions agree with TRBD1. The CDR3 contains 17 residues. The V segment lost 5 bases and the J segment 5 bases; nucleotides outside the gene matches: 13. Germline V lookup: CDR1 SGHAT, CDR2 FQNNGV. This CDR3 reads CASSLRSPGQGADEQYF. For the CDR3, the DNA is TGTGCCAGCAGCCTTCGAAGCCCGGGACAGGGGGCCGACGAGCAGTACTTC.

This clonotype was picked up a small number of times. The chain has TRBV7-9 and TRBJ2-7; D is uncertain. Germline-derived CDR1 and CDR2 are SEHNR and FQNEAQ (reference sequence). Trimming pared 2 bases from V and 3 bases from J, leaving 8 bases between. CDR3 length equals 13 residues. Written as DNA, the CDR3 is TGTGCCAGCAGCTTATCCCTGGGCTACGAGCAGTACTTC. Translation: CASSLSLGYEQYF. Based on the CDR3 plus reference TRBV7-9 and TRBJ2-7, the full variable domain is DTGVSQNPRHKITKRGQNVTFRCDPISEHNRLYWYRQTLGQGPEFLTYFQNEAQLEKSRLLSDRFSAERPKGSFSTLEIQRTEQGDSAMYLCASSLSLGYEQYFGPGTRLTVT.